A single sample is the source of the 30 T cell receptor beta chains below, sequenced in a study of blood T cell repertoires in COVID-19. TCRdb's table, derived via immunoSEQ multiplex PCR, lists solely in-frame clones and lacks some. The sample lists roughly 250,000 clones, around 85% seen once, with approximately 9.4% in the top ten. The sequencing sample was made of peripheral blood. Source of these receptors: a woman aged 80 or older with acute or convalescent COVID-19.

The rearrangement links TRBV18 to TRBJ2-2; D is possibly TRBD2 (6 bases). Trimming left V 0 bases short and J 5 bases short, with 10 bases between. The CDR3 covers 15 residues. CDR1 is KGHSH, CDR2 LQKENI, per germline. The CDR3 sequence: CASSPPGGRTGELFF. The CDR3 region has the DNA TGTGCCAGCTCACCACCCGGAGGGCGAACCGGGGAGCTGTTTTTT.

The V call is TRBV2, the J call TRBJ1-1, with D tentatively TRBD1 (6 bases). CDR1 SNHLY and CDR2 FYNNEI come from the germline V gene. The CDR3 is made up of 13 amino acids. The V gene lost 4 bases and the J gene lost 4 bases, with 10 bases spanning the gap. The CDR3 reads CASSVDSATEAFF. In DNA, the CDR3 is TGTGCCAGCAGTGTGGACAGCGCCACTGAAGCTTTCTTT.

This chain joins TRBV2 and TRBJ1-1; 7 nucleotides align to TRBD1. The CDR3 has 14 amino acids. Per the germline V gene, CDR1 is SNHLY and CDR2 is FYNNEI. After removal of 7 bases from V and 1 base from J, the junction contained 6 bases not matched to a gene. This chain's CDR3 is CASKKRGPNTEAFF. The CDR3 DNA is TGTGCCAGCAAAAAAAGGGGGCCGAACACTGAAGCTTTCTTT.

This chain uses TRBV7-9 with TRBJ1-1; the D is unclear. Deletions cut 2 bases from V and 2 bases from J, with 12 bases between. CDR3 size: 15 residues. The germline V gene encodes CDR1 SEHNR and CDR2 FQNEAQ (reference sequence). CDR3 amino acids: CASSLSGVGNTEAFF. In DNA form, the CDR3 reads TGTGCCAGCAGCTTATCCGGGGTTGGCAACACTGAAGCTTTCTTT.

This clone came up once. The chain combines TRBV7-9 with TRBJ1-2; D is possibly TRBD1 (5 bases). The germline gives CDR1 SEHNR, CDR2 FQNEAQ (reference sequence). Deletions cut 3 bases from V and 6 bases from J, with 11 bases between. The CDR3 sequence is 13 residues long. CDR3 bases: TGTGCCAGCAGCTTCTCTGGGGCCAATGGCTACACCTTC. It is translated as CASSFSGANGYTF.

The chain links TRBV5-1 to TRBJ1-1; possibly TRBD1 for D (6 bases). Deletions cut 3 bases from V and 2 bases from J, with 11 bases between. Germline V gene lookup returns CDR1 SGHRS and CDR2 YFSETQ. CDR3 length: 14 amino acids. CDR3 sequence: CASSSKQGNTEAFF. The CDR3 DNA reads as TGCGCCAGCAGCTCAAAACAGGGTAACACTGAAGCTTTCTTT.

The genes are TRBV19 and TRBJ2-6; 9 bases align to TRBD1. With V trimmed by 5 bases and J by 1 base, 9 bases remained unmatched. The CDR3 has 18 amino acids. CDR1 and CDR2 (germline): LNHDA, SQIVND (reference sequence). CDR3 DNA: TGTGCCAGTAGTTCCTTCGACAGGGGGTGGTCTGGGGCCAACGTCCTGACTTTC. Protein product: CASSSFDRGWSGANVLTF.

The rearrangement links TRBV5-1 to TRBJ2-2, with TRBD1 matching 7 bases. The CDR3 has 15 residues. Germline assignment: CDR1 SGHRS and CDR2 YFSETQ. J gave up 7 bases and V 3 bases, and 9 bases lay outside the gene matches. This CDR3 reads CASSWFEGANGELFF. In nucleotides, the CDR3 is TGCGCCAGCAGCTGGTTCGAGGGGGCAAACGGGGAGCTGTTTTTT.

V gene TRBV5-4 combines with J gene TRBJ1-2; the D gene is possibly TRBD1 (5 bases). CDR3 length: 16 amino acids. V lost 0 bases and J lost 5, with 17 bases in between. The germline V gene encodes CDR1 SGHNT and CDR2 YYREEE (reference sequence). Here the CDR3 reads CASSLEAVGAGYGYTF. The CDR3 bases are TGTGCCAGCAGCTTGGAGGCAGTAGGGGCGGGGTATGGCTACACCTTC. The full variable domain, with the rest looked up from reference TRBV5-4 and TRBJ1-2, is ETGVTQSPTHLIKTRGQQVTLRCSSQSGHNTVSWYQQALGQGPQFIFQYYREEENGRGNFPPRFSGLQFPNYSSELNVNALELDDSALYLCASSLEAVGAGYGYTFGSGTRLTVV.

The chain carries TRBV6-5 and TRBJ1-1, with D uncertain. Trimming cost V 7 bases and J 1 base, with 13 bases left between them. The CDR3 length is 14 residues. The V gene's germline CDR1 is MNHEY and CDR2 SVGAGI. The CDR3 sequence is CASTGWAGNTEAFF. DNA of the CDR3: TGTGCCAGCACGGGGTGGGCAGGGAACACTGAAGCTTTCTTT.

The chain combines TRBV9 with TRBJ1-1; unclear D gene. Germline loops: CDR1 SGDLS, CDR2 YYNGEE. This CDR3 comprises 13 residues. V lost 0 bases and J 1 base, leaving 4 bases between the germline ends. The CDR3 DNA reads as TGTGCCAGCAGCGTAGCCCAGAACACTGAAGCTTTCTTT. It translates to CASSVAQNTEAFF.

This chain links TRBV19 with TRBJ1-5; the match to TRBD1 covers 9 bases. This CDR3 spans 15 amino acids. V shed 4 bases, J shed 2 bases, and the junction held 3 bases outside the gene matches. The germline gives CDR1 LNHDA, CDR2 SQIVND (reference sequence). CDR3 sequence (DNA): TGTGCCAGTAGTAACCGGGACAGGGGCAATCAGCCCCAGCATTTT. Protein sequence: CASSNRDRGNQPQHF.

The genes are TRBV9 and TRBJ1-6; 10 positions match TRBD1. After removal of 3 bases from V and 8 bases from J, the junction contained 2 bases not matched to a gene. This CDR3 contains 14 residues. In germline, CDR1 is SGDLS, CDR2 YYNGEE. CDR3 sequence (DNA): TGTGCCAGCAGCGAGACAGGGGGCGATTCACCCCTCCACTTT. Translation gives CASSETGGDSPLHF.

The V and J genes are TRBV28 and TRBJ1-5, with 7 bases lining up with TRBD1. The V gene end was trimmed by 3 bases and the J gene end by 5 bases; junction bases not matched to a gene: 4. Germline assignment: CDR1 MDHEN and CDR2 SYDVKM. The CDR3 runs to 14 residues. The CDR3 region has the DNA TGTGCCAGCAGTTTGACAGGGCCTTATCAGCCCCAGCATTTT. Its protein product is CASSLTGPYQPQHF.

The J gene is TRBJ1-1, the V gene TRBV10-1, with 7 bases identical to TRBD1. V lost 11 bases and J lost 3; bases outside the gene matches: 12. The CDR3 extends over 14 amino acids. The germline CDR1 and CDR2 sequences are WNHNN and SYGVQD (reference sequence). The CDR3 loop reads CAAGKGAVYTEAFF. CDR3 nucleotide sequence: TGCGCCGCGGGGAAGGGGGCCGTGTACACTGAAGCTTTCTTT.

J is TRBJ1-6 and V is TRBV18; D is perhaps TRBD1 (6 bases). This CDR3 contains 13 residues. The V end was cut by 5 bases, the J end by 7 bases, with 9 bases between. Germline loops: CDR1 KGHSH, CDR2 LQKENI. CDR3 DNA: TGTGCCAGCTCAGAAGGGGGAAATTCACCCCTCCACTTT. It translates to CASSEGGNSPLHF.

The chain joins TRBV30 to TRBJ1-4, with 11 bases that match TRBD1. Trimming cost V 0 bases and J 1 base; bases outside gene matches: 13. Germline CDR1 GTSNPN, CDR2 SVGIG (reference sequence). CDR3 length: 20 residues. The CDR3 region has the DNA TGTGCCTGGAGTGTAGTTCCGGGACAGGGGGGGTTCGGAACTAATGAAAAACTGTTTTTT. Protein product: CAWSVVPGQGGFGTNEKLFF.

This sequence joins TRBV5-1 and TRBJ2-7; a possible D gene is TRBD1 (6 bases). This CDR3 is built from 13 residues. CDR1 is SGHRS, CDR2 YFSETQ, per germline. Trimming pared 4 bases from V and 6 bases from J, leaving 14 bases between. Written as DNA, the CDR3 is TGCGCCAGCAGCCTGAACAGGGTTAGCGAGCAGTACTTC. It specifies CASSLNRVSEQYF.

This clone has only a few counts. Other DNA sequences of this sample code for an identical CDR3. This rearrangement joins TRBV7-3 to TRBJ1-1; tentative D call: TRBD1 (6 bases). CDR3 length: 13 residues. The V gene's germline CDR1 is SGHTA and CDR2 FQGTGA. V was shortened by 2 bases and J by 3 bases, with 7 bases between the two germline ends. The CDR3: CASSLQGHTEAFF. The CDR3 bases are TGTGCCAGCAGCTTACAGGGGCACACTGAAGCTTTCTTT.

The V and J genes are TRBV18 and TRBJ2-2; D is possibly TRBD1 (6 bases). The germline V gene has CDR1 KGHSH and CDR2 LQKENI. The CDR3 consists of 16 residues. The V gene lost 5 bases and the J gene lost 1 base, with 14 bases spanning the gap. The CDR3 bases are TGTGCCAGCTCATCCACAGGGTTAGAGAACACCGGGGAGCTGTTTTTT. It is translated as CASSSTGLENTGELFF. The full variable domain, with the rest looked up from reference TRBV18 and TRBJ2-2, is NAGVMQNPRHLVRRRGQEARLRCSPMKGHSHVYWYRQLPEEGLKFMVYLQKENIIDESGMPKERFSAEFPKEGPSILRIQQVVRGDSAAYFCASSSTGLENTGELFFGEGSRLTVL.

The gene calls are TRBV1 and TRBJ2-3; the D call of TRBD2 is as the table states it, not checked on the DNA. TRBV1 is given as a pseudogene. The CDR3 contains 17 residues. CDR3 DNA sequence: TGCACCAGCAGCCAAGGGTTAGGGACTAGCGGCACAGATACGCAGTATTTT. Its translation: CTSSQGLGTSGTDTQYF.

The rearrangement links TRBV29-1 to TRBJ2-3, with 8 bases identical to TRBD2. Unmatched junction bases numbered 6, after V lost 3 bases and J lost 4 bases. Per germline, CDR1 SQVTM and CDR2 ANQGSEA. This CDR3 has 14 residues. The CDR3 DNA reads TGCAGCGTTGATGGGCGGGGGGCGTCAGATACGCAGTATTTT. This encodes CSVDGRGASDTQYF.

Here the CDR3 DNA reads TGCGCCAGCAGCTTGGAGGGGCTTTATGGCTACACCTTC. As protein: CASSLEGLYGYTF. The V and J genes are TRBV5-1 and TRBJ1-2; possibly TRBD1 for D (5 bases). The V end lost 0 bases, the J end lost 5 bases, and 8 bases lay between the germline ends. Germline-derived CDR1 and CDR2 are SGHRS and YFSETQ. CDR3 length: 13 amino acids.

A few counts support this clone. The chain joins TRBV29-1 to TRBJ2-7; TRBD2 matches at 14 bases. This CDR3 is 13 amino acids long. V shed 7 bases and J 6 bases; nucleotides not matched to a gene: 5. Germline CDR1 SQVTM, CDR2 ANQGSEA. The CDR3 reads CSARLAGGREQYF. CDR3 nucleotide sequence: TGCAGCGCTCGACTAGCGGGGGGGCGCGAGCAGTACTTC.

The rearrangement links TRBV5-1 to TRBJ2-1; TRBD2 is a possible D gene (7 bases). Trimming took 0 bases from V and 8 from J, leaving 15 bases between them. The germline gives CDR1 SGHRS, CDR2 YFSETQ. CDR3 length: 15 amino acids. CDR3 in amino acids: CASSLAAGPGDEQFF. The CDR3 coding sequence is TGCGCCAGCAGCTTGGCAGCGGGGCCAGGGGATGAGCAGTTCTTC. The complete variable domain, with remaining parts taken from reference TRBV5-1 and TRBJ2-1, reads KAGVTQTPRYLIKTRGQQVTLSCSPISGHRSVSWYQQTPGQGLQFLFEYFSETQRNKGNFPGRFSGRQFSNSRSEMNVSTLELGDSALYLCASSLAAGPGDEQFFGPGTRLTVL.

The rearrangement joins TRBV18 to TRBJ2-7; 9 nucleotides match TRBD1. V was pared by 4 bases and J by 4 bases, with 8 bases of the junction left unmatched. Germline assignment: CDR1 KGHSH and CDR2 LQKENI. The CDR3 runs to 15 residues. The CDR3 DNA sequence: TGTGCCAGCTCACTCGGGACAGGGAGCTGGTACGAGCAGTACTTC. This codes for CASSLGTGSWYEQYF.

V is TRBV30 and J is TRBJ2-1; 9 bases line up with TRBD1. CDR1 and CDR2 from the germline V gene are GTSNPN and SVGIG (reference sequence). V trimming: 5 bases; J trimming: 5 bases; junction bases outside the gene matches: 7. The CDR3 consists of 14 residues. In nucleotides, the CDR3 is TGTGCCTGGGGGGGGACAGGGTGGCACAATGAGCAGTTCTTC. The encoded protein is CAWGGTGWHNEQFF.

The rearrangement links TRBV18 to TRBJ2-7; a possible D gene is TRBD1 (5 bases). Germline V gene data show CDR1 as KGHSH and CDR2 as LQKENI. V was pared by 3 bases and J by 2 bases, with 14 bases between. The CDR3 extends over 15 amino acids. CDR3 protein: CASSPYTDSPYEQYF. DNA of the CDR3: TGTGCCAGCTCACCCTACACTGACAGCCCCTACGAGCAGTACTTC. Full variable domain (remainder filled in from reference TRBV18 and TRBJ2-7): NAGVMQNPRHLVRRRGQEARLRCSPMKGHSHVYWYRQLPEEGLKFMVYLQKENIIDESGMPKERFSAEFPKEGPSILRIQQVVRGDSAAYFCASSPYTDSPYEQYFGPGTRLTVT.

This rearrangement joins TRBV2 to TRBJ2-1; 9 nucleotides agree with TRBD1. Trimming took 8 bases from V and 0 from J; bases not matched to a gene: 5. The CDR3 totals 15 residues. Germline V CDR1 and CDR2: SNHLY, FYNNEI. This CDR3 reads CASGADRGSYNEQFF. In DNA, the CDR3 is TGTGCCAGCGGCGCGGACAGGGGCTCCTACAATGAGCAGTTCTTC.

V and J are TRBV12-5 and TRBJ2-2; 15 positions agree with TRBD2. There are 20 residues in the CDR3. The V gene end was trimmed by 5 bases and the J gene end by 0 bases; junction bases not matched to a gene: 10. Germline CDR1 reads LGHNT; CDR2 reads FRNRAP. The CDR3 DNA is TGTGCTAGTGGTCCCTGGCTAGGACTAGCGGGGGGGCCGAACACCGGGGAGCTGTTTTTT. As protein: CASGPWLGLAGGPNTGELFF.